This T cell receptor (beta chain) was captured in a study of T cell responses to AZD1222 COVID-19 vaccine (dated by TCRdb to the early 2020s). In terms of the full investigation: TCR sequencing was performed for 233 trial participants, of whom around 210 were given two doses of AZD1222 and roughly 25 were given two doses of MenACWY control vaccine. Trial participants were enrolled by age into 18-55, 56-69 and 70-plus year subgroups, with around 150, 28 and 57 TCR-sequenced participants respectively. Overall study results and their limits: In the small 56-69-year group, the increase in depth fell short of significance, most likely because of low power. A significant rise in spike-specific TCR breadth and depth was observed after two AZD1222 doses relative to day 0 and relative to MenACWY recipients. Because no samples from the day 14 peak response were available, repertoires could be characterized only after the peak T cell response. Conclusions about previously exposed vaccinees are limited because only a handful of AZD1222 recipients were SARS-CoV-2 seropositive at baseline. Most participants were white British and females outnumbered males, and the authors suggested that clonal diversity may have been underestimated. Epitopes outside the regions mutated in the B.1.351 and B.1.1.7 variants were reportedly recognized by nearly half of the unique spike-specific TCRs. The whole spike protein was spanned by vaccine-associated CD4 TCRs, and dominant responses were seen in regions 160-218 and 743-854.

The time point label here, explained by the study, means: about 28 days (+/-7) after the second vaccine dose. The treatment or condition tag for this specimen amounts to: meningococcal conjugate vaccine given as trial control. Vaccinee samples were obtained from the UK trials COV001 and COV002, which included a single-blind randomized controlled phase 2/3 trial of AZD1222 (ChAdOx1 nCoV-19) in healthy adults. For TCRbeta chain sequencing, PBMC samples from trial participants were taken at day 0 and at day 28 after the second dose. To note about this clone: The antigen this receptor binds is unknown. No much larger clonotype is one base removed from it; base qualities were not supplied.

Deletion took 4 bases off V and 8 bases off J, with a span of 22 bases between the germline ends. The CDR3, cysteine through phenylalanine, is 16 amino acids long. CDR3 DNA is the only sequence kept; it has 48 bases, read in frame from the first base. The CDR1 and CDR2 encoded by the germline V gene are SGHRS and YFSETQ. The CDR3 regions of human TCRbeta chains were analyzed by immunosequencing. The study's processing was this. Repertoire TCRs were checked for matches against a reference library of SARS-CoV-2-specific TCRs that had been generated using the MIRA antigen-specificity platform. Breadth meant the fraction of unique TCRs that were SARS-CoV-2-associated, whereas depth meant the fraction of total T cells that were SARS-CoV-2-associated. Using the MIRA data, each spike-specific TCR was assigned both to the spike region to which the TCR was reactive and to a CD4 or CD8 class. Log10-transformed breadth and depth values were compared by one-way ANOVA with Sidak's multiple comparisons tests. TCRdb mirrors the immuneACCESS table, restricted to in-frame sequences. Some clones are absent from its copies; in checked studies, under half trace to an unresolved V gene, and the reason for the others is unknown. Clone size and the V and J calls come from that table; the DNA yielded D and trimming. The table for this sample lists approximately 190,000 clones; approximately 94% of them were counted only once. The ten most abundant clones make up 3.6% of the sample.

Sequenced material: peripheral blood, taken 28 days after the second dose of the MenACWY control vaccine. The rearranged segments are TRBV5-1 and TRBJ2-1; the D gene assignment is perhaps TRBD1 or TRBD2, with each matching 5 bases. The sequence derives from an adult who received the MenACWY meningococcal vaccine as a control. Read as DNA, the sequence is TGCGCCAGCAGCGTCCGGGGCCCACTGACCGGCGATGAGCAGTTCTTC. Translated, this gives CASSVRGPLTGDEQFF.